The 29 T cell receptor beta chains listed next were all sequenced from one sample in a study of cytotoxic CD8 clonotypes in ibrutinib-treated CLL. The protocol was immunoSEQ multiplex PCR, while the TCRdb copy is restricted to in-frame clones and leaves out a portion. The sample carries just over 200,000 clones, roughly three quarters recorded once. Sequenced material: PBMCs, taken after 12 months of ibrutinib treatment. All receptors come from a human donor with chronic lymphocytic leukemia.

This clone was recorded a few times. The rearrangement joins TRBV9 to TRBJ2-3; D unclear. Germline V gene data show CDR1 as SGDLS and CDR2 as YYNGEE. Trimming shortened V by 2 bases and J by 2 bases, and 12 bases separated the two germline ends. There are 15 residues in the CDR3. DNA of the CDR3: TGTGCCAGCAGCGTCCGACGTGGGCCCACAGATACGCAGTATTTT. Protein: CASSVRRGPTDTQYF. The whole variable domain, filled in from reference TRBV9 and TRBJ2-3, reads DSGVTQTPKHLITATGQRVTLRCSPRSGDLSVYWYQQSLDQGLQFLIQYYNGEERAKGNILERFSAQQFPDLHSELNLSSLELGDSALYFCASSVRRGPTDTQYFGPGTRLTVL.

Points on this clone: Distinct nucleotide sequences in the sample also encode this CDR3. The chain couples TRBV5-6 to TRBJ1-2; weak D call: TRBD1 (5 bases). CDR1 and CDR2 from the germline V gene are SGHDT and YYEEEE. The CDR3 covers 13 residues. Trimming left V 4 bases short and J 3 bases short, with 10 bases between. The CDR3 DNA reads TGTGCCAGCAGCCTCCAGGGCCACTATGGCTACACCTTC. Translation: CASSLQGHYGYTF.

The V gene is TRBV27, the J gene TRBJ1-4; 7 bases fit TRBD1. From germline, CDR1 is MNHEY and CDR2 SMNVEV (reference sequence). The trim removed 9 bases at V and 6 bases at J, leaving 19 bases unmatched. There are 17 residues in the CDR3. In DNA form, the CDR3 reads TGTGCCAGTTCCCGGACAGGACTAGTTGGGCTTTATGAAAAACTGTTTTTT. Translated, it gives CASSRTGLVGLYEKLFF.

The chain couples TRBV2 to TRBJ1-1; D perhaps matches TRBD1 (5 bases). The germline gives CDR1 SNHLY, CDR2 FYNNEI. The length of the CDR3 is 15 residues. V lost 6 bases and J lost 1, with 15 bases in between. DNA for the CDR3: TGTGCCAGCAGAGGGGCAGGGATGAAGAACACTGAAGCTTTCTTT. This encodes CASRGAGMKNTEAFF.

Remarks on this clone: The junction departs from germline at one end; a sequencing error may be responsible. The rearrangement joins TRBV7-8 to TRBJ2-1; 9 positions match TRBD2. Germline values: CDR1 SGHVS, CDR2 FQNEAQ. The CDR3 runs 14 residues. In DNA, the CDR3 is TGTGCCAGCAGCACAAGTTCAGCGGGAGGCTTAAAGATCTTC. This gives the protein CASSTSSAGGLKIF.

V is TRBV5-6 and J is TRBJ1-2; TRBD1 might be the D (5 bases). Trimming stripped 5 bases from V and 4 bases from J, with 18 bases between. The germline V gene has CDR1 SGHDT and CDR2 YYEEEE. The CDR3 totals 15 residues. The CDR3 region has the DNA TGTGCCAGCAGGCGGGGCTCTGGGGGTTCCTATGGCTACACCTTC. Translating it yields CASRRGSGGSYGYTF.

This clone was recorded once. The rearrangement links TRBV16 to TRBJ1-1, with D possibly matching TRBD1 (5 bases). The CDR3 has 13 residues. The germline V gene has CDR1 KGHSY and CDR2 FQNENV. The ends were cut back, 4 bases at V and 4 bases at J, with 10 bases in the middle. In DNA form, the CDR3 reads TGTGCCAGCAGCCGGGAAAGGGGCACTGAAGCTTTCTTT. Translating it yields CASSRERGTEAFF.

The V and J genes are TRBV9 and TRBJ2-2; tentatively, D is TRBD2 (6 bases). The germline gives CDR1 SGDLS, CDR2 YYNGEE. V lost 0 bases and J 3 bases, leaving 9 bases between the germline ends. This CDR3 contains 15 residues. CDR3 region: CASSVGRVDTGELFF. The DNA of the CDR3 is TGTGCCAGCAGCGTAGGGAGGGTGGACACCGGGGAGCTGTTTTTT.

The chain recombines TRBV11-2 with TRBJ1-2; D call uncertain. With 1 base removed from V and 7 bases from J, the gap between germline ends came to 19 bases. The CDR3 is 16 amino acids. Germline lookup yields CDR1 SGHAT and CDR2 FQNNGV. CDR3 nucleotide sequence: TGTGCCAGCAGCTTAGTTGGGCAGGCCCCCTTGGGTGGCTACACCTTC. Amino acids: CASSLVGQAPLGGYTF.

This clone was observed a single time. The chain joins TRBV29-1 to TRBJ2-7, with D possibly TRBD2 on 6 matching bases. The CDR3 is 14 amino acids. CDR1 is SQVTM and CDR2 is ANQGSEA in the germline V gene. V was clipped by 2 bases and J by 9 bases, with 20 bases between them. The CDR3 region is CSVEPSGLPFRQYF. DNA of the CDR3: TGCAGCGTTGAACCGTCGGGACTCCCCTTCAGGCAGTACTTC.

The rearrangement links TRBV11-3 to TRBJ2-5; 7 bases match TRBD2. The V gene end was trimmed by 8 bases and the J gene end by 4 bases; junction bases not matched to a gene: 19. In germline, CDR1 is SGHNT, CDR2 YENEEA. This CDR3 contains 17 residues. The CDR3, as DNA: TGTGCCAGCTACAACCTAAGTCGGGGCGGGAGTCCAGAGACCCAGTACTTC. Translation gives CASYNLSRGGSPETQYF.

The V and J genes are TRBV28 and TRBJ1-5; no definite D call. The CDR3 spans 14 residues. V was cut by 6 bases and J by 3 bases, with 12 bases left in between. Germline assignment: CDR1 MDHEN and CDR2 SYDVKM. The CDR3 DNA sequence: TGTGCCAGCAGGGCACAATCTACCAATCAGCCCCAGCATTTT. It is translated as CASRAQSTNQPQHF. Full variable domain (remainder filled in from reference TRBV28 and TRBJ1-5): DVKVTQSSRYLVKRTGEKVFLECVQDMDHENMFWYRQDPGLGLRLIYFSYDVKMKEKGDIPEGYSVSREKKERFSLILESASTNQTSMYLCASRAQSTNQPQHFGDGTRLSIL.

The CDR3 bases are TGTGCCAGCAGTACCGACCCCCGGGTCTCGAGGGCTTTCTTT. It codes for CASSTDPRVSRAFF. The V and J genes are TRBV28 and TRBJ1-1; D gene unclear. CDR1 is MDHEN, CDR2 SYDVKM, per germline. CDR3 size: 14 residues. V was clipped by 5 bases and J by 11 bases, with 21 bases between them.

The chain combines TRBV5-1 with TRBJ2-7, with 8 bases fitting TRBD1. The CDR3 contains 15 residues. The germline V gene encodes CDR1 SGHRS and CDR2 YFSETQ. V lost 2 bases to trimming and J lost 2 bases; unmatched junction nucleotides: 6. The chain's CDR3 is CASSLSGQGPYEQYF. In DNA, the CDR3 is TGCGCCAGCAGCTTATCTGGACAGGGACCCTACGAGCAGTACTTC.

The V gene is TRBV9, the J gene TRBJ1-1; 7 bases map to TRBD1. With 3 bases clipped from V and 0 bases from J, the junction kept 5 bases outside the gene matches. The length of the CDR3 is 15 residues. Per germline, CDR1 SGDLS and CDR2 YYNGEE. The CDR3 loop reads CASSGRQGMNTEAFF. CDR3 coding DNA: TGTGCCAGCAGCGGGAGACAGGGAATGAACACTGAAGCTTTCTTT.

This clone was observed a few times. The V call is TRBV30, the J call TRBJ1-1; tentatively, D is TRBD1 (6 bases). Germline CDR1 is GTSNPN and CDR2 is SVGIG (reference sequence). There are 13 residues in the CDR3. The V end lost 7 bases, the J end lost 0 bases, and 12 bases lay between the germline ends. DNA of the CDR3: TGTGCCTTCACGGACAGCATGAACACTGAAGCTTTCTTT. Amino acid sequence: CAFTDSMNTEAFF.

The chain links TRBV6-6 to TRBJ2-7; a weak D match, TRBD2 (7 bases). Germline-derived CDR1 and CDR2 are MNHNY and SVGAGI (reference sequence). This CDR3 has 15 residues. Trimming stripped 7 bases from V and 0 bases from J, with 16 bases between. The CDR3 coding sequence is TGTGCCAGCACTACCCGGGGAGGGGGCTCCTACGAGCAGTACTTC. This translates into CASTTRGGGSYEQYF.

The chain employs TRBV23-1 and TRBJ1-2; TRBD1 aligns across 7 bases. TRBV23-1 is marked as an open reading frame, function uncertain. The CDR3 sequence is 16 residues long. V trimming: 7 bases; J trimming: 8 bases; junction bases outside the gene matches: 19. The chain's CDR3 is CASITSRGLRVDGYTF. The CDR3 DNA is TGCGCCAGCATTACCTCGAGGGGGCTGAGGGTGGACGGCTACACCTTC.

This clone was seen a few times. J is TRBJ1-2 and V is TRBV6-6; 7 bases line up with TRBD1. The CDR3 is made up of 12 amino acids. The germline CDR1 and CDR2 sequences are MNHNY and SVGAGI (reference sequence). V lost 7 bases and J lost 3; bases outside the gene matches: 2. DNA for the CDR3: TGTGCCAGCAATGGACAGGACTATGGCTACACCTTC. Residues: CASNGQDYGYTF.

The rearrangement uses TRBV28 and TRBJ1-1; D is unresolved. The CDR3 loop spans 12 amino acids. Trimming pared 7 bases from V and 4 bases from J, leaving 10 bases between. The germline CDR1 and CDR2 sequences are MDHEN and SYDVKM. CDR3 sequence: CASINEVTEAFF. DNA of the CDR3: TGTGCCAGCATAAACGAGGTCACTGAAGCTTTCTTT.

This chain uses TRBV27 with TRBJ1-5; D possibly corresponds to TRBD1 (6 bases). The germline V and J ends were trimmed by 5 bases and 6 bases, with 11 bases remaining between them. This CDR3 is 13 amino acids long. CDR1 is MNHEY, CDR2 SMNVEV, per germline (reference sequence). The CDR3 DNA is TGTGCCAGCAGTCTGGGGACACTTCAGCCCCAGCATTTT. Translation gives CASSLGTLQPQHF.

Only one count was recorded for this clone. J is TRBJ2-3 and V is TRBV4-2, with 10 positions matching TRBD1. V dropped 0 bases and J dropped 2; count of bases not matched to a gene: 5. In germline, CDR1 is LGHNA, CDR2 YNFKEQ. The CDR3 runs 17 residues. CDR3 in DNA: TGTGCCAGCAGCCAAGAGTCCGGGACAGGGGCCACAGATACGCAGTATTTT. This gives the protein CASSQESGTGATDTQYF.

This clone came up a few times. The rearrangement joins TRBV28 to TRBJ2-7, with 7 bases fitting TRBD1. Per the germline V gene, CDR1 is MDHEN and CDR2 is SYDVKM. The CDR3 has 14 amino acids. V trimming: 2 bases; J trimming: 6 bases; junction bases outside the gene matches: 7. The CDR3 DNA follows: TGTGCCAGCAGTTTACGGCAGGGGGTTTTCGAGCAGTACTTC. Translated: CASSLRQGVFEQYF.

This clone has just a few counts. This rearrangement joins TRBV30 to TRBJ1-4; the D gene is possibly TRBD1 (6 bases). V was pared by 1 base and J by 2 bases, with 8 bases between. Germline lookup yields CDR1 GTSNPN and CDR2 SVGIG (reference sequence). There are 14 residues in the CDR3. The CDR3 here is CAWSGQGTNEKLFF. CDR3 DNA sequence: TGTGCCTGGAGTGGGCAGGGGACTAATGAAAAACTGTTTTTT.

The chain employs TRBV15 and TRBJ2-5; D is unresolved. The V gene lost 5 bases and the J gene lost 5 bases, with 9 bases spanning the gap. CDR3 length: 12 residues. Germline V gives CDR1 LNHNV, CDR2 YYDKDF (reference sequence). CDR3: CATSGLRETQYF. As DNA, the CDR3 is TGTGCCACCAGCGGGCTGAGGGAGACCCAGTACTTC.

The CDR3 here is CASRPGQGTGYTF. The DNA for the CDR3 is TGTGCCAGCAGGCCGGGACAGGGAACCGGCTACACCTTC. V usage is TRBV6-5 and J usage is TRBJ1-2; 9 bases are shared with TRBD1. The CDR3 extends over 13 amino acids. The V segment lost 6 bases and the J segment 8 bases; nucleotides outside the gene matches: 7. Germline CDR1 reads MNHEY; CDR2 reads SVGAGI.

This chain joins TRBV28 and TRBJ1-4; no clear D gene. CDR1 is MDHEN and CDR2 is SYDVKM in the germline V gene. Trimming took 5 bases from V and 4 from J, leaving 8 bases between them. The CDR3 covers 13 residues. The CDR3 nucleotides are TGTGCCAGCAGTATCGGGTTTAATGAAAAACTGTTTTTT. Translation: CASSIGFNEKLFF.

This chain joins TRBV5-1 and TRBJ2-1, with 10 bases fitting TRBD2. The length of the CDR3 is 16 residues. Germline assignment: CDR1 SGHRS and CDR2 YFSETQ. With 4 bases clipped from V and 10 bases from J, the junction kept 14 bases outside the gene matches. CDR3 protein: CASSELAGVIGGEQFF. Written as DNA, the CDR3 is TGCGCCAGCAGCGAGCTAGCGGGAGTGATTGGTGGGGAGCAGTTCTTC.

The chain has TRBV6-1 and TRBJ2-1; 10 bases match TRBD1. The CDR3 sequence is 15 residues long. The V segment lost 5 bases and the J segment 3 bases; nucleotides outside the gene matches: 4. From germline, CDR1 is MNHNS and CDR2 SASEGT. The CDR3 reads CASSNDRGHYNEQFF. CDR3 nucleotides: TGTGCCAGCAGTAACGACAGGGGGCACTACAATGAGCAGTTCTTC.